This entry concerns a single T cell receptor (beta chain). This clonotype has ten or more counts. It lacks a known antigen. No base-level quality is on record; no much larger clone is a single base apart. The germline V gene encodes CDR1 MNHNS and CDR2 SASEGT. V is trimmed back by 4 bases and J by 7 bases, and the junction contains 6 bases that no gene match accounts for. Reading from cysteine to phenylalanine, the CDR3 counts 13 amino acids. Only CDR3 DNA is held: 39 bases, read in frame from base 1. The data derive from a study of T cells in Graves' hyperthyroidism and ophthalmopathy (dated by TCRdb to the late 2010s). Context from the whole study: Peripheral blood was collected at initial diagnosis, before any treatment. Prospective prediction of ophthalmopathy was tested in an independent validation cohort consisting of some 19 hyperthyroidism patients and more than 15 patients who later progressed to ophthalmopathy. The paper describes TCR Vbeta CDR3 sequencing of about 140 peripheral blood samples, made up of roughly 40 ophthalmopathy patients, roughly 72 hyperthyroidism patients and 17 progressor patients. After blood sampling, hyperthyroidism patients were treated with methimazole at a starting dose of 30 mg daily, and ophthalmopathy patients were treated with high-dose intravenous methylprednisolone. The 100 discovery patients were randomly split 7:3 into training and test sets. A discovery cohort of approximately 97 patients, 43 with Graves' ophthalmopathy and 57 with stable Graves' hyperthyroidism, was used to find distinguishing TCR V-J signatures. Thyroid tissue and blood T-cell repertoires from about six Graves' hyperthyroidism patients were also compared in the study. Points the paper makes about the study in general: In validation, the model predicted progression to ophthalmopathy a median of roughly 6.5 months before onset, with over 55% sensitivity and about 72% specificity. Blood samples also contained most of the expanded thyroid clonotypes (frequency above 0.001), which suggests that blood repertoires may reflect thyroid immune responses. Sample size was not statistically predetermined, and blinding of investigators to group allocation was not performed. A model built on a 13 V-J signature distinguished ophthalmopathy from stable hyperthyroidism, reaching roughly 88% sensitivity and under 84% specificity in cross-validation and 80%/75% in testing.

Ophthalmopathy patients had moderately to severely active disease, Clinical Activity Score of at least 3, NOSPECS grade of at least 4, and duration under 3 months. Any patient with an uncontrolled infection, another autoimmune disease, pregnancy or lactation was excluded. Diagnoses were established on the basis of clinical symptoms, serum thyroxine and TRAb, thyroid ultrasound, and orbital computed tomography. PBMCs were separated from roughly 10 ml of fresh peripheral blood using Ficoll-Paque density gradient centrifugation. Trizol reagent was used to extract total RNA, and RNA quality was then checked on an Agilent 2100 Bioanalyzer. The TCR beta CDR3 regions were amplified from the RNA transcripts. The TCR CDR3 was subjected to a first round of RT-PCR using the HTBI primer set and the Qiagen OneStep RT-PCR kit. The libraries were constructed in a second round of multiplex PCR and then size-selected and purified. Sequencing of the libraries was done on an Illumina HiSeq2000 using paired-end 100 bp reads. For the original study's pipeline: SOAPnuke was used to process the raw data, with reads discarded if the reads contained adapters or uncalled bases, had a mean Phred below 15, or lacked an exact constant-primer or identifier match. High-quality paired reads were merged with COPE v1.2.5, and unique nucleotide sequences were defined as clonotypes. Clonotypes were aligned to IMGT TRBV, TRBD and TRBJ reference segments using MiTCR v1.1. Only V-J combinations with frequency above 0.0001, covering 99.2% of repertoires, were analysed. A TCS score was defined as the ratio of F50 (clonal expansion) to E x V (chaos), with BLOSUM62-based TCRdist applied between CDR3 peptides within each V-J. Welch's t-statistics and random forest reduced just over 500 V-J features to some 14, which were used in a naive Bayes classifier (R e1071). The public reads were run again by TCRdb, first through fastp at Q25 and then through MiXCR, and only productive beta chains were kept. Each entry is one CDR3 protein sequence, shown with its most common DNA and genes. TCRdb's processing, not the study's, gives the V and J calls here. Across this sample there are around 290,000 distinct CDR3 sequences, with about a sixth seen only once. About 50% of the sample comes from the top ten.

The material sequenced was blood. In this chain, TRBV6-1 is recombined with TRBJ1-2, and TRBD1 aligns with 7 junction nucleotides. The sequence was obtained from a woman aged 60-75 years with Graves' ophthalmopathy. The CDR3 reads as follows: CASSGGQEGGYTF. The DNA is TGTGCCAGCAGTGGAGGACAGGAAGGTGGCTACACCTTC.